A single sample gave rise to the 9 T cell receptor beta chains below, sequenced in a study of blood T cell repertoires in COVID-19. The method was immunoSEQ multiplex PCR; TCRdb's version includes in-frame clones alone and lacks a portion of them. There are 250,000 to 350,000 clones in the sample; roughly 86% occur only once, and roughly 2.9% lies in the top ten. Sequenced input: PBMCs or T cells enriched from blood (not recorded which). These receptors all come from a woman in her forties or fifties who had been exposed to COVID-19.

The CDR3 nucleotides are TGCGCCAGCAGCTTGGACGGACAGCTGAACACTGAAGCTTTCTTT. Its translation: CASSLDGQLNTEAFF. The genes are TRBV5-1 and TRBJ1-1, with D possibly TRBD1 on 6 matching bases. Trimming removed 0 bases at V and 0 bases at J, with 9 bases between. The CDR3 loop spans 15 amino acids. Germline CDR1 is SGHRS and CDR2 is YFSETQ.

V is TRBV19 and J is TRBJ2-6, with TRBD1 matching over 8 bases. The CDR3 consists of 20 residues. J gave up 4 bases and V 0 bases, and 14 bases lay outside the gene matches. Germline CDR1 is LNHDA and CDR2 is SQIVND (reference sequence). CDR3 sequence reads: CASSIDLGQGLGAGANVLTF. DNA for the CDR3: TGTGCCAGTAGTATAGATTTAGGACAGGGTTTAGGAGCCGGGGCCAACGTCCTGACTTTC.

V is TRBV7-9 and J is TRBJ2-1, with TRBD2 matching 7 bases. Per the germline V gene, CDR1 is SEHNR and CDR2 is FQNEAQ (reference sequence). This CDR3 comprises 16 residues. After removal of 5 bases from V and 2 bases from J, the junction contained 9 bases not matched to a gene. DNA for the CDR3: TGTGCCAGCAGCGAAACAACTAGCGCTGCCTACAATGAGCAGTTCTTC. Amino acids: CASSETTSAAYNEQFF.

This clone was counted a single time. The chain has TRBV15 and TRBJ2-7; D call uncertain. Germline CDR1 is LNHNV and CDR2 is YYDKDF (reference sequence). This CDR3 has 13 residues. V gave up 9 bases and J gave up 1 base, with 13 bases separating them. The CDR3 sequence is CATSFRPSYEQYF. The CDR3 DNA reads TGTGCCACTTCCTTCAGGCCGTCCTACGAGCAGTACTTC. Based on the CDR3 plus reference TRBV15 and TRBJ2-7, the full variable domain is DAMVIQNPRYQVTQFGKPVTLSCSQTLNHNVMYWYQQKSSQAPKLLFHYYDKDFNNEADTPDNFQSRRPNTSFCFLDIRSPGLGDTAMYLCATSFRPSYEQYFGPGTRLTVT.

The chain is built from TRBV5-4 and TRBJ1-2; D unclear. CDR3 length equals 14 residues. V was clipped by 0 bases and J by 0 bases, with 6 bases between them. The germline CDR1 and CDR2 sequences are SGHNT and YYREEE (reference sequence). The DNA of the CDR3 is TGTGCCAGCAGCTTGGCCGCGGCTAACTATGGCTACACCTTC. This sequence encodes CASSLAAANYGYTF. The full variable domain, its missing parts supplied by reference TRBV5-4 and TRBJ1-2, is ETGVTQSPTHLIKTRGQQVTLRCSSQSGHNTVSWYQQALGQGPQFIFQYYREEENGRGNFPPRFSGLQFPNYSSELNVNALELDDSALYLCASSLAAANYGYTFGSGTRLTVV.

The V gene is TRBV5-1, the J gene TRBJ2-3; TRBD1 matches at 7 bases. Germline CDR1 is SGHRS and CDR2 is YFSETQ. The ends lost 2 bases at V and 2 bases at J; junction bases unmatched: 5. The length of the CDR3 is 15 residues. As DNA, the CDR3 is TGCGCCAGCAGCTTAACAGGGGACCCCACAGATACGCAGTATTTT. Protein: CASSLTGDPTDTQYF.

The chain links TRBV28 to TRBJ2-3; tentative D call: TRBD1 (5 bases). The CDR3 loop spans 13 amino acids. CDR1 MDHEN and CDR2 SYDVKM come from the germline V gene. The V gene lost 10 bases and the J gene lost 1 base, with 12 bases spanning the gap. CDR3 sequence (DNA): TGTGCCACCGTTGTACAGGGCACAGATACGCAGTATTTT. This translates into CATVVQGTDTQYF.

J is TRBJ2-2 and V is TRBV7-2; D is perhaps TRBD1 (6 bases). This CDR3 region has 14 residues. V dropped 1 base and J dropped 4 bases, with 7 bases sitting between them. CDR1 and CDR2 from the germline V gene are SGHTA and FQGNSA. This CDR3 is CASSLGTATGELFF. CDR3 DNA: TGTGCCAGCAGCTTAGGGACAGCCACCGGGGAGCTGTTTTTT.

J is TRBJ1-2 and V is TRBV27, with TRBD1 as a possible D gene (6 bases). This CDR3 is 17 amino acids long. Germline CDR1 is MNHEY and CDR2 is SMNVEV (reference sequence). V lost 0 bases to trimming and J lost 6 bases, with 20 bases between them. CDR3 DNA: TGTGCCAGCAGTTTATCCCCGCCCGAACAGGGAGAGAATGGCTACACCTTC. It is translated as CASSLSPPEQGENGYTF.